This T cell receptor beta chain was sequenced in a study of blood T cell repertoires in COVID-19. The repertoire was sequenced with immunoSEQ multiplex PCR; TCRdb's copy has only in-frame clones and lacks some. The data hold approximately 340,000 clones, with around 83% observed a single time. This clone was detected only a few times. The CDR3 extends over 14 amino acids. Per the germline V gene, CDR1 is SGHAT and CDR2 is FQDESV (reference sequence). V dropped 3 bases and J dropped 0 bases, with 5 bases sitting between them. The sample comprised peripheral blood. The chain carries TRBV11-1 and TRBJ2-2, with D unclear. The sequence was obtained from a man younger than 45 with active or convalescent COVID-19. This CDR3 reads CASSFNTNTGELFF. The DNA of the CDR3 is TGTGCCAGCAGCTTTAACACGAACACCGGGGAGCTGTTTTTT.